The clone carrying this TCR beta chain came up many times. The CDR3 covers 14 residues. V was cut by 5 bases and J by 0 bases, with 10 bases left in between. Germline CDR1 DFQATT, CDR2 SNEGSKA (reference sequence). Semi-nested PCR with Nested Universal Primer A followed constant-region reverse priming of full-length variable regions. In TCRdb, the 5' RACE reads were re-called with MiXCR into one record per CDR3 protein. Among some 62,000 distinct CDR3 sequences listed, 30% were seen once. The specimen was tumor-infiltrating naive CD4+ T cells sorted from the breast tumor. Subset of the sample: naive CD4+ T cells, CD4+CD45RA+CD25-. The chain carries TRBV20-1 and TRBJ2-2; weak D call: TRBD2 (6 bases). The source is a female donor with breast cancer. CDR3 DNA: TGCAGTGCTCCTAGCGTCTCGAACACCGGGGAGCTGTTTTTT. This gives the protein CSAPSVSNTGELFF.